Here is one T cell receptor beta chain with its context. The CDR3 runs to 12 residues. V lost 5 bases and J lost 3, with 6 bases in between. CDR1 is PRHDT, CDR2 FYEKMQ, per germline (reference sequence). TCRdb's table, derived via immunoSEQ multiplex PCR, lists solely in-frame clones and lacks some. The sample contains about 330,000 clones, approximately 88% of which appear only once. This record belongs to a study of blood T cell repertoires in COVID-19. Study summary: Italy, Spain and the United States were the sources of the convalescent and acute COVID-19 samples.

Seattle enrolled patients during active infection and tracked them longitudinally. The sequencing sample was made of peripheral blood. The source is a man aged 25-40 years with COVID-19, enrolled during active disease. The chain links TRBV13 to TRBJ2-3; D is undetermined. Here the CDR3 DNA reads TGTGCCAGCAGCCTGGCTACAGATACGCAGTATTTT. Residues: CASSLATDTQYF.